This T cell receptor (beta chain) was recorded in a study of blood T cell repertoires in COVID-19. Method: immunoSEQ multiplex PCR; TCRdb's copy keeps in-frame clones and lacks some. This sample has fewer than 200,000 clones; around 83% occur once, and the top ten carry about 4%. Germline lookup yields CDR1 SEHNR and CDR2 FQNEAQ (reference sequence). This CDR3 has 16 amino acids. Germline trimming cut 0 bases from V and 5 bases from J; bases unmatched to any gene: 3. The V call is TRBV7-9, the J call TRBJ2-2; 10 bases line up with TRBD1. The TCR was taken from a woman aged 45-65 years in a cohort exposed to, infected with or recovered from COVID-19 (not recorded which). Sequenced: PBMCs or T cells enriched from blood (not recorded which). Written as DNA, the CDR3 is TGTGCCAGCAGCTTAGCAAGGACAGGGGGGACCGGGGAGCTGTTTTTT. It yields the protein CASSLARTGGTGELFF.